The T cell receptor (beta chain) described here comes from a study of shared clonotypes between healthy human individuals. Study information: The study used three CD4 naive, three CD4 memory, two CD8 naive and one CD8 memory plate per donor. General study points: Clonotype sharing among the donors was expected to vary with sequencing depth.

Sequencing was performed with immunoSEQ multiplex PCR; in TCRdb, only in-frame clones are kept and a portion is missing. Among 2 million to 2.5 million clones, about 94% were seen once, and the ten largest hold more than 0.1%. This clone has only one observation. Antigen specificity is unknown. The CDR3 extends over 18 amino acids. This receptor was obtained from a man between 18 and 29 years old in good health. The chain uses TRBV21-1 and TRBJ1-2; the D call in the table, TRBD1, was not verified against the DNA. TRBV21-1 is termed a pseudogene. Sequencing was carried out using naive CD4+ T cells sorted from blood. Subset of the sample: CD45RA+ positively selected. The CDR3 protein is CASSSTWGQAEPNYGYTF. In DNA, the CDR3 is TGTGCCAGCAGCTCCACCTGGGGCCAGGCGGAACCTAACTATGGCTACACCTTC.